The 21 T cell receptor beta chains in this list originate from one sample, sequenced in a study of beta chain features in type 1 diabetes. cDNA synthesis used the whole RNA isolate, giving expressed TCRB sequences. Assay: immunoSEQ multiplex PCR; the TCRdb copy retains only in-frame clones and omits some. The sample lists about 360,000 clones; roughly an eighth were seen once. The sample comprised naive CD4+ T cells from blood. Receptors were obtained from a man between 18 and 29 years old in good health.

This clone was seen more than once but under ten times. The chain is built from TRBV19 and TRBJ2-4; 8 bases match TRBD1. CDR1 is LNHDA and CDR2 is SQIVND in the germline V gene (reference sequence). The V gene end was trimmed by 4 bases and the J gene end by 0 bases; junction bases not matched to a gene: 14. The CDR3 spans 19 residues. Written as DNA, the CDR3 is TGTGCCAGTAGTACACCGACAGGGGCAGTCACTCTAGCCAAAAACATTCAGTACTTC. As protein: CASSTPTGAVTLAKNIQYF.

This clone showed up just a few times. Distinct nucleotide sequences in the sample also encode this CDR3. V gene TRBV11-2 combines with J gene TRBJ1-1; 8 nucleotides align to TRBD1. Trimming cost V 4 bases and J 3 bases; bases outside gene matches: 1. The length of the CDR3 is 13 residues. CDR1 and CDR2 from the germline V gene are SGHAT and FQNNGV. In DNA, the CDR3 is TGTGCCAGCAGCTCGGACAGGGACACTGAAGCTTTCTTT. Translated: CASSSDRDTEAFF.

The CDR3 nucleotides are TGTGCCAGCAGTCGGAGGTTGAGGACTGAAGCTTTCTTT. This sequence encodes CASSRRLRTEAFF. The V and J genes are TRBV28 and TRBJ1-1; D uncertain. V was clipped by 5 bases and J by 5 bases, with 12 bases between them. Germline values: CDR1 MDHEN, CDR2 SYDVKM. The CDR3 has 13 residues.

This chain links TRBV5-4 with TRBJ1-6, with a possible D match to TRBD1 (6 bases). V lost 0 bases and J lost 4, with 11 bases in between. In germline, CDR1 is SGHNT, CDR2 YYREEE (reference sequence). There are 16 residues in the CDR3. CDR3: CASSLAVQGYNSPLHF. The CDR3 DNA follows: TGTGCCAGCAGCTTGGCCGTACAGGGTTATAATTCACCCCTCCACTTT.

CDR3 DNA: TGTGCCAGCAGTGAGTATCGGACAGGGATCGATACGCAGTATTTT. Its translation is CASSEYRTGIDTQYF. The chain uses TRBV25-1 and TRBJ2-3; 8 positions match TRBD1. Germline CDR1 and CDR2: MGHDK and SYGVNS. V lost 3 bases, J lost 6 bases, and 8 bases stayed unmatched. The length of the CDR3 is 15 residues.

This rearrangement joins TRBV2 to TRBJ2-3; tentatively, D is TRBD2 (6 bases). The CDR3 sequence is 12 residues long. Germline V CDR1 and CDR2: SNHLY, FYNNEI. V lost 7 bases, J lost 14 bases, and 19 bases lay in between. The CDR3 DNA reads TGTGCCAGCAATAACGAACGTGGGGGGTTGTATTTT. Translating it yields CASNNERGGLYF.

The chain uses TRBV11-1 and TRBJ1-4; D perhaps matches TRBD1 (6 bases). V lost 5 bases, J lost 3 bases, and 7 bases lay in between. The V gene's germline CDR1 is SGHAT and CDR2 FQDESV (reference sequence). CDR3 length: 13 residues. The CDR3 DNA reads TGTGCCAGCAGCCGGACAGCTAATGAAAAACTGTTTTTT. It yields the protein CASSRTANEKLFF.

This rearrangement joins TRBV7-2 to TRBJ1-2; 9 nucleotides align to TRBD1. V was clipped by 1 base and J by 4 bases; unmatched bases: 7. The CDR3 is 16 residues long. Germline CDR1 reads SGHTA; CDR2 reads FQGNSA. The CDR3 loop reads CASSLVSGGQGYGYTF. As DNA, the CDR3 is TGTGCCAGCAGCTTAGTCTCAGGGGGACAGGGCTATGGCTACACCTTC.

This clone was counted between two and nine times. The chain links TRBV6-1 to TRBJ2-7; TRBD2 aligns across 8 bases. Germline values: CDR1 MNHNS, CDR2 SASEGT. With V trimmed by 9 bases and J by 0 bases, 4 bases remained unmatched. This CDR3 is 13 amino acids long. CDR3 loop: CASAGGSSYEQYF. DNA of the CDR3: TGTGCCAGTGCGGGGGGCAGCTCCTACGAGCAGTACTTC.

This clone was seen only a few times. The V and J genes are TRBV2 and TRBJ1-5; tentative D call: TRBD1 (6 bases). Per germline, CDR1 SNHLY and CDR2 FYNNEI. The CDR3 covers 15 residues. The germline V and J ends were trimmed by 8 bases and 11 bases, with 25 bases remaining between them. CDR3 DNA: TGTGCCAGCCAACCACCCACAGGGACGTATTCGTCCCAGCATTTT. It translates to CASQPPTGTYSSQHF.

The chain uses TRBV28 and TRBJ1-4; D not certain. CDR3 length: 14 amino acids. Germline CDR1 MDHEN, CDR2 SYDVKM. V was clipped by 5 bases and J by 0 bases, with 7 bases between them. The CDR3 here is CASSTTTTNEKLFF. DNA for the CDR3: TGTGCCAGCAGTACAACGACAACTAATGAAAAACTGTTTTTT.

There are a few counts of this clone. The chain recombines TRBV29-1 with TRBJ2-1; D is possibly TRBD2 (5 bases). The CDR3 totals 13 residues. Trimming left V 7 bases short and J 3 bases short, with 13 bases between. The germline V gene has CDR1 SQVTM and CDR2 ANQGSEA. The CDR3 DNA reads TGCAGCGCCCTACTAGGACGCTACAATGAGCAGTTCTTC. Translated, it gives CSALLGRYNEQFF.

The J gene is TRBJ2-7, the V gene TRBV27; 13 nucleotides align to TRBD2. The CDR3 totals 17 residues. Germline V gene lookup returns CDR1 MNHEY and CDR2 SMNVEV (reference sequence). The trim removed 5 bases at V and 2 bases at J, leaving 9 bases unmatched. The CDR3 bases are TGTGCCAGCAGTCGAACCCGACTAGCGGGAGGCACCTACGAGCAGTACTTC. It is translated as CASSRTRLAGGTYEQYF.

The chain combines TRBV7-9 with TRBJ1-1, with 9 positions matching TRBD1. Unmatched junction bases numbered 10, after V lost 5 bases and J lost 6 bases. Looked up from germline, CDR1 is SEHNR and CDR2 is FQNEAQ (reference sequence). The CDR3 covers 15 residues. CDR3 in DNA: TGTGCCAGCAGCCTCCGACAGGGGGAGGGGGCTGAAGCTTTCTTT. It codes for CASSLRQGEGAEAFF.

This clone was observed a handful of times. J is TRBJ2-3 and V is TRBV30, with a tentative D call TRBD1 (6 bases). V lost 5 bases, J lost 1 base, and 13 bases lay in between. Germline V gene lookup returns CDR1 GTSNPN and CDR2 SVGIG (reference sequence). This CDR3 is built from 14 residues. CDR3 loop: CAWGRTARTDTQYF. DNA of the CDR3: TGTGCCTGGGGTCGGACAGCCCGCACAGATACGCAGTATTTT.

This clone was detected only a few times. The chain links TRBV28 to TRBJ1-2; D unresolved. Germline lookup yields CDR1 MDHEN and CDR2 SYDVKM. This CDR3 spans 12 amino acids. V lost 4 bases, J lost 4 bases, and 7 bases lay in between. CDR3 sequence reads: CASSSEPYGYTF. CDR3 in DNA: TGTGCCAGCAGTTCCGAGCCCTATGGCTACACCTTC.

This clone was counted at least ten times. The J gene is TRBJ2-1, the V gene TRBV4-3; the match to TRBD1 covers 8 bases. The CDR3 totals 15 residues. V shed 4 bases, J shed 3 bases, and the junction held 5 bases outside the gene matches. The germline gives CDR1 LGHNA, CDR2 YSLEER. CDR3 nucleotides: TGCGCCAGCAGCCCCCGACAGGGGCACTACAATGAGCAGTTCTTC. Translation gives CASSPRQGHYNEQFF.

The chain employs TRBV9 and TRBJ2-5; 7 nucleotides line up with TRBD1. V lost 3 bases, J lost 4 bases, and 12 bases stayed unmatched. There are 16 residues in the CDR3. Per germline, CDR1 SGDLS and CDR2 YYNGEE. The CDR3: CASSARDSQRRETQYF. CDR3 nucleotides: TGTGCCAGCAGCGCGAGGGACAGTCAAAGGAGAGAGACCCAGTACTTC.

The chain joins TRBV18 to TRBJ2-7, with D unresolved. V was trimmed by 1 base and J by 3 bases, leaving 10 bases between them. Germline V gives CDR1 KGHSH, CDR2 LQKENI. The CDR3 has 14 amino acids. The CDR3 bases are TGTGCCAGCTCACCACACTCTGGCGGCTACGAGCAGTACTTC. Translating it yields CASSPHSGGYEQYF.

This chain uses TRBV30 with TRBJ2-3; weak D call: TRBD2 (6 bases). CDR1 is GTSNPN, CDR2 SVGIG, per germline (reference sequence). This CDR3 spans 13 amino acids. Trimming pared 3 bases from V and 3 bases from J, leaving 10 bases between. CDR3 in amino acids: CAWRAGGTDTQYF. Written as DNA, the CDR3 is TGTGCCTGGAGGGCCGGAGGGACAGATACGCAGTATTTT.

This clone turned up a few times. The CDR3 bases are TGTGCCAGTAGTCACGACAGGGACAACACTGAAGCTTTCTTT. This codes for CASSHDRDNTEAFF. The chain joins TRBV19 to TRBJ1-1; 7 bases fit TRBD1. The CDR3 contains 14 residues. The J segment lost 2 bases and the V segment lost 5 bases, leaving 5 bases of the junction unmatched. Germline V CDR1 and CDR2: LNHDA, SQIVND (reference sequence).